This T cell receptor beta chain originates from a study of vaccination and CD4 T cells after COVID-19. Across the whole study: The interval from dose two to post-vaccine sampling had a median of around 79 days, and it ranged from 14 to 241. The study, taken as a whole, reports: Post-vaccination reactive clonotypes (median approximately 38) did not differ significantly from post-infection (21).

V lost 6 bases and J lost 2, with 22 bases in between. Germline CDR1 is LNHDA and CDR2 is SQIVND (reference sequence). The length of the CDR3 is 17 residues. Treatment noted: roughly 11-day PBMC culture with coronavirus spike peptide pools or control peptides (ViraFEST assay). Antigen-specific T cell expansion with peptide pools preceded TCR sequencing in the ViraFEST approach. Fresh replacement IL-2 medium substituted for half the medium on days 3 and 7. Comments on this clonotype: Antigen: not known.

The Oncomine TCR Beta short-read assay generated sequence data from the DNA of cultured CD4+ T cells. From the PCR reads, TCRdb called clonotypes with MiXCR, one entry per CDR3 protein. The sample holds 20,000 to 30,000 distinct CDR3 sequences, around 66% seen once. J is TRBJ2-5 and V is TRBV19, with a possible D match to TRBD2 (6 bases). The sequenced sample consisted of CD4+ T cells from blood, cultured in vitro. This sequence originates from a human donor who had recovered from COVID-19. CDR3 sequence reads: CASSPLRGTPTQETQYF. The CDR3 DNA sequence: TGTGCCAGTAGCCCACTGAGAGGGACTCCCACACAAGAGACCCAGTACTTC. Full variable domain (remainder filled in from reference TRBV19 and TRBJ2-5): DGGITQSPKYLFRKEGQNVTLSCEQNLNHDAMYWYRQDPGQGLRLIYYSQIVNDFQKGDIAEGYSVSREKKESFPLTVTSAQKNPTAFYLCASSPLRGTPTQETQYFGPGTRLLVL.